Below are 18 T cell receptor beta chains sequenced from a single sample in a study of early T cells in non-severe SARS-CoV-2 infection. Each CDR3 protein gets one entry after TCRdb re-called the 5' RACE reads with MiXCR. Of about 61,000 distinct CDR3 sequences listed, approximately 10% are singletons. Material for sequencing was whole blood. Source of these receptors: an adult who was a healthcare worker with PCR-confirmed SARS-CoV-2 infection or an uninfected control (not recorded which).

The chain combines TRBV20-1 with TRBJ1-1; TRBD1 aligns across 10 bases. Germline-derived CDR1 and CDR2 are DFQATT and SNEGSKA (reference sequence). V lost 4 bases and J lost 5; bases outside the gene matches: 4. The CDR3 contains 13 residues. The CDR3 loop is CSATGQGVTEAFF. In DNA form, the CDR3 reads TGCAGTGCTACAGGACAGGGGGTTACTGAAGCTTTCTTT.

The chain links TRBV12-3 or TRBV12-4 to TRBJ1-2; D uncertain. The CDR3 runs to 12 residues. V dropped 2 bases and J dropped 7 bases, with 8 bases sitting between them. CDR3 loop: CASSLSGFGYTF. In nucleotides, the CDR3 is TGTGCCAGCAGTTTATCAGGTTTTGGCTACACCTTC.

This clonotype has at least ten counts. The chain combines TRBV6-5 with TRBJ1-5, with D perhaps TRBD1 (6 bases). CDR1 and CDR2 (germline): MNHEY, SVGAGI. The CDR3 has 14 residues. Deletions cut 5 bases from V and 0 bases from J, with 8 bases between. Written as DNA, the CDR3 is TGTGCCAGCAGTGGGGACATTAGCAATCAGCCCCAGCATTTT. This encodes CASSGDISNQPQHF.

This clonotype was recorded a few times. V is TRBV7-9 and J is TRBJ2-3, with 8 bases that match TRBD2. The CDR3 has 14 amino acids. The V gene's germline CDR1 is SEHNR and CDR2 FQNEAQ (reference sequence). J gave up 2 bases and V 4 bases, and 2 bases lay outside the gene matches. The CDR3 nucleotides read TGTGCCAGCAGCTCAGCGGGGGCCACAGATACGCAGTATTTT. It is translated as CASSSAGATDTQYF. Complete variable domain (other parts from reference TRBV7-9 and TRBJ2-3): DTGVSQNPRHKITKRGQNVTFRCDPISEHNRLYWYRQTLGQGPEFLTYFQNEAQLEKSRLLSDRFSAERPKGSFSTLEIQRTEQGDSAMYLCASSSAGATDTQYFGPGTRLTVL.

This clonotype has only a few counts. The rearrangement links TRBV12-5 to TRBJ2-1; TRBD1 matches at 7 bases. CDR1 is LGHNT and CDR2 is FRNRAP in the germline V gene. The CDR3 is made up of 14 amino acids. V lost 4 bases to trimming and J lost 5 bases; unmatched junction nucleotides: 5. CDR3 sequence (DNA): TGTGCTAGTGGTTCCCCGGGACAGCACAATGAGCAGTTCTTC. Translating it yields CASGSPGQHNEQFF. Full variable domain (rest looked up from reference TRBV12-5 and TRBJ2-1): DARVTQTPRHKVTEMGQEVTMRCQPILGHNTVFWYRQTMMQGLELLAYFRNRAPLDDSGMPKDRFSAEMPDATLATLKIQPSEPRDSAVYFCASGSPGQHNEQFFGPGTRLTVL.

This clonotype appeared many times. This chain joins TRBV20-1 and TRBJ2-7, with 7 bases lining up with TRBD2. The V gene's germline CDR1 is DFQATT and CDR2 SNEGSKA (reference sequence). This CDR3 has 17 residues. V was pared by 1 base and J by 2 bases, with 14 bases of the junction left unmatched. The DNA of the CDR3 is TGCAGTGCTAGAGCCCCCCCTTTGCGGGGGAAAACCTACGAGCAGTACTTC. It encodes CSARAPPLRGKTYEQYF.

Ten or more counts support this clonotype. The chain combines TRBV11-2 with TRBJ2-7, with 8 bases matching TRBD1. V lost 5 bases, J lost 1 base, and 10 bases stayed unmatched. CDR3 length: 16 amino acids. CDR1 is SGHAT and CDR2 is FQNNGV in the germline V gene. The chain's CDR3 is CASSPGDRILSYEQYF. The CDR3 DNA reads TGTGCCAGCAGCCCCGGGGACAGGATTCTTTCCTACGAGCAGTACTTC.

The chain recombines TRBV6-5 with TRBJ1-2, with D perhaps TRBD1 (5 bases). Per germline, CDR1 MNHEY and CDR2 SVGAGI. V lost 0 bases and J 8 bases, leaving 19 bases between the germline ends. The CDR3 runs 16 residues. In DNA, the CDR3 is TGTGCCAGCAGTTACTCGCTACTCGACTTGAGGGGCGGCTACACCTTC. As protein: CASSYSLLDLRGGYTF.

V and J are TRBV18 and TRBJ2-7; tentatively, D is TRBD2 (6 bases). CDR3 length equals 13 residues. Germline assignment: CDR1 KGHSH and CDR2 LQKENI. The V end was cut by 3 bases, the J end by 6 bases, with 12 bases between. The CDR3 loop is CASSPSGEAEQYF. CDR3 sequence (DNA): TGTGCCAGCTCACCGTCCGGGGAGGCCGAGCAGTACTTC.

This clonotype occurred many times. This chain joins TRBV20-1 and TRBJ1-3; 7 bases match TRBD1. Germline trimming cut 1 base from V and 4 bases from J; bases unmatched to any gene: 10. The CDR3 spans 16 residues. Germline values: CDR1 DFQATT, CDR2 SNEGSKA (reference sequence). CDR3 in DNA: TGCAGTGCTAGAGCTATCGCGAGGGGGCCAGGAAACACCATATATTTT. It translates to CSARAIARGPGNTIYF.

This clonotype has a count of ten or more. The chain carries TRBV5-5 and TRBJ2-2, with D possibly TRBD1 on 6 matching bases. CDR3 size: 15 residues. CDR1 and CDR2 (germline): SGHKS, YYEKEE (reference sequence). V was pared by 7 bases and J by 3 bases, with 16 bases between. This chain's CDR3 is CASGRLQGYTGELFF. In nucleotides, the CDR3 is TGTGCCAGCGGACGATTACAGGGATACACCGGGGAGCTGTTTTTT.

In this sample, this clonotype turned up many times. This chain links TRBV28 with TRBJ2-4, with 8 bases matching TRBD1. This CDR3 is 16 amino acids long. Germline V CDR1 and CDR2: MDHEN, SYDVKM. The junction had 10 bases not matched to a gene; V was cut back by 7 bases and J by 2 bases. The CDR3 spells CASMIQGAQTKNIQYF. The CDR3 region has the DNA TGTGCCAGCATGATTCAGGGGGCTCAGACCAAAAACATTCAGTACTTC.

This clonotype was seen many times. The chain uses TRBV9 and TRBJ2-7; possible D gene TRBD1, 6 bases. Germline values: CDR1 SGDLS, CDR2 YYNGEE. The CDR3 is 15 amino acids. Trimming cost V 3 bases and J 3 bases, with 16 bases left between them. For the CDR3, the DNA is TGTGCCAGCAGCGAACAGGGTAACACCTACTACGAGCAGTACTTC. Its protein product is CASSEQGNTYYEQYF.

The chain is built from TRBV30 and TRBJ2-1; D perhaps matches TRBD2 (5 bases). The CDR3 sequence is 15 residues long. V was pared by 2 bases and J by 7 bases, with 18 bases between. The V gene's germline CDR1 is GTSNPN and CDR2 SVGIG (reference sequence). CDR3 sequence: CAWSLSRSGPNEQFF. For the CDR3, the DNA is TGTGCCTGGAGTCTTTCCCGCAGCGGACCTAATGAGCAGTTCTTC.

This clonotype has a count of ten or more. V and J are TRBV6-6 and TRBJ2-3; D is ambiguous. Trimming stripped 6 bases from V and 0 bases from J, with 4 bases between. CDR1 MNHNY and CDR2 SVGAGI come from the germline V gene (reference sequence). The CDR3 is 12 residues long. CDR3 in DNA: TGTGCCAGCAGGGGAAGCACAGATACGCAGTATTTT. This sequence encodes CASRGSTDTQYF.

This chain joins TRBV29-1 and TRBJ2-1; D might be TRBD1 or TRBD2, each matching 5 bases. Germline lookup yields CDR1 SQVTM and CDR2 ANQGSEA. V lost 7 bases, J lost 8 bases, and 12 bases lay in between. This CDR3 has 11 amino acids. CDR3 sequence: CSAGRDHEQFF. In DNA, the CDR3 is TGCAGCGCTGGCAGGGACCATGAGCAGTTCTTC.

The sample holds many counts of this clonotype. V and J are TRBV30 and TRBJ1-4; D is unclear. This CDR3 region has 13 residues. V lost 2 bases and J 4 bases, leaving 8 bases between the germline ends. CDR1 and CDR2 from the germline V gene are GTSNPN and SVGIG (reference sequence). As DNA, the CDR3 is TGTGCCTGGAGTCCGGCCGTTAATGAAAAACTGTTTTTT. Amino acid sequence: CAWSPAVNEKLFF.

The chain couples TRBV3-1 to TRBJ2-2, with unresolved D. Germline V gene lookup returns CDR1 LGHDT and CDR2 YNNKEL (reference sequence). The V end was cut by 4 bases, the J end by 2 bases, with 8 bases between. There are 14 residues in the CDR3. The CDR3, as DNA: TGTGCCAGCAGCCCCCACAGAAACACCGGGGAGCTGTTTTTT. Protein product: CASSPHRNTGELFF.